This paragraph covers one TCR beta chain sequence. CDR3 length: 15 residues. Germline V CDR1 and CDR2: GTSNPN, SVGIG (reference sequence). Trimming took off 3 bases at V and 4 bases at J, with 18 bases between the two ends. The record originates from a study of control samples from healthy donors and cancer patients. Libraries were prepared by immunoSEQ multiplex PCR; TCRdb keeps only in-frame clonotypes and omits some of them. The sample includes 150,000 or so clones, 85% to 90% of them seen just once. This sequence was found in a man aged 18-30 years in good health. V gene TRBV30 combines with J gene TRBJ1-2; maybe TRBD1 (5 bases). The sample consisted of blood. The DNA of the CDR3 is TGTGCCTGGAGAGTGAAGACAGTCGGTCTCTATGGCTACACCTTC. Encoded protein: CAWRVKTVGLYGYTF.